The sequence of this T cell receptor (beta chain) was determined in a study of shared clonotypes between healthy human individuals. The CDR3 is 14 amino acids. The germline V and J ends were trimmed by 5 bases and 5 bases, with 15 bases remaining between them. Germline V lookup: CDR1 MDHEN, CDR2 SYDVKM. Every immunoSEQ plate was one replicate of a subset's evenly spread DNA. Libraries were prepared by immunoSEQ multiplex PCR; TCRdb keeps only in-frame clonotypes and omits some of them. The repertoire holds roughly 490,000 clones, over 65% seen once, with under 15% in the top ten. The TCR was taken from a middle-aged woman in good health. Some clones in this sample may be carry-over from other donors' samples. Material for sequencing was PBMCs. The V and J genes are TRBV28 and TRBJ2-5, with a possible D match to TRBD1 (5 bases). The chain's CDR3 is CASSPGSLRETQYF. In DNA form, the CDR3 reads TGTGCCAGCAGTCCAGGGTCCTTGAGGGAGACCCAGTACTTC.